This TCR beta chain was profiled in a study of cytomegalovirus exposure and HLA in healthy donors. Study results and limitations: Analysis performed later showed TCR beta chains linked to HLA being more clonally expanded than equally common others. Researchers reported in a later analysis that common viral pathogens appeared linked to several top clusters. What a later analysis reportedly showed was that an Asian-associated ancestry cluster had fewer N-insertions than the roughly 720-donor mean.

PCR primers comprised 60 Vbeta and 13 Jbeta primers. TCRdb keeps only in-frame clones here, not all; method: immunoSEQ multiplex PCR. In the table there are 150,000 to 200,000 clones, 72% of which are singletons. The CDR3 extends over 15 amino acids. Trimming left V 4 bases short and J 7 bases short, with 15 bases between. Germline CDR1 is SGHRS and CDR2 is YFSETQ. In this sample, this clone turned up once. Its antigen is unidentified. The chain joins TRBV5-1 to TRBJ1-6, with TRBD1 as a possible D gene (6 bases). Sequenced material: PBMCs. The origin of this receptor is a human donor in good health. Written as DNA, the CDR3 is TGCGCCAGCAGCCCAACGGGACAAGGAAATTCACCCCTCCACTTT. Amino acids: CASSPTGQGNSPLHF.